In this sample, the clone carrying this T cell receptor (beta chain) turned up once. Antigen specificity is unknown. The data were taken from a study of cytomegalovirus exposure and HLA in healthy donors. Study outcomes and limitations: It was about 150 TCR beta chains that were listed as cytomegalovirus-associated. Rarity held for most TCR sequences, but there were some public TCRs that occurred in many donors.

V was pared by 6 bases and J by 9 bases, with 12 bases between. Germline values: CDR1 MNHNS, CDR2 SASEGT. There are 12 residues in the CDR3. Profiled with immunoSEQ multiplex PCR; TCRdb holds only in-frame clones, not every one. The sample lists some 230,000 clones, around nine tenths seen once, with roughly 1% in the top ten. The TCR originated in a woman younger than 35 in good health and CMV-seronegative. Input material: PBMCs. The J gene is TRBJ2-1, the V gene TRBV6-1, with a possible D match to TRBD2 (6 bases). The CDR3 sequence is CASRAPTSEQFF. The DNA of the CDR3 is TGTGCCAGCAGAGCACCGACTAGTGAGCAGTTCTTC.